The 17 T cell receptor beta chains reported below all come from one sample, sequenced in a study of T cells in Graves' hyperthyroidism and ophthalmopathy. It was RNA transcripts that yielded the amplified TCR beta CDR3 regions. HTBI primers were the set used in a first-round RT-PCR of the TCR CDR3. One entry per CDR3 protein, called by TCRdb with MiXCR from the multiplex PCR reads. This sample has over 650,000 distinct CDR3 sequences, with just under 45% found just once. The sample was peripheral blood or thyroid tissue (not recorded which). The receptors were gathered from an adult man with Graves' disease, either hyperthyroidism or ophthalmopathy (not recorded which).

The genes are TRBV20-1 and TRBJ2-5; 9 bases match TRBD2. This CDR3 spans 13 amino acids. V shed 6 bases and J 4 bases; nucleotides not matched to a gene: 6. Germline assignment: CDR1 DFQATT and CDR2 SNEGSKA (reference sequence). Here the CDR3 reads CSAQREAGETQYF. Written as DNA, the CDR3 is TGCAGTGCCCAGCGGGAGGCCGGAGAGACCCAGTACTTC.

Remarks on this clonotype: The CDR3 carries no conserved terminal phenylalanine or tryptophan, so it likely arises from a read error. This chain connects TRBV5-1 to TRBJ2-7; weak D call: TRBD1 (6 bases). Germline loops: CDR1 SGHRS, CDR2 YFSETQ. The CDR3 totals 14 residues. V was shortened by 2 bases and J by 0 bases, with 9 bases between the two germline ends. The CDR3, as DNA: TGCGCCAGCAGCTTACCAGGGGCCTCCTACGAGCAGTACTAC. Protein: CASSLPGASYEQYY.

This CDR3 reads CAWSIGANVLTF. CDR3 DNA sequence: TGTGCCTGGAGTATTGGGGCCAACGTCCTGACTTTC. The chain carries TRBV30 and TRBJ2-6; D unclear. V was trimmed by 2 bases and J by 3 bases, leaving 2 bases between them. In germline, CDR1 is GTSNPN, CDR2 SVGIG (reference sequence). This CDR3 is built from 12 residues.

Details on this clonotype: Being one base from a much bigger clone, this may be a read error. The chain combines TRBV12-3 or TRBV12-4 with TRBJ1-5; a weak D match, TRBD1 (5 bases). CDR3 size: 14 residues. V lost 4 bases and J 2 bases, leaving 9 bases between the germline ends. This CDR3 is CASSSGYGNQPQHF. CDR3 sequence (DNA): TGTGCCAGCAGTTCAGGGTATGGCAATCAGCCCCAGCATTTT.

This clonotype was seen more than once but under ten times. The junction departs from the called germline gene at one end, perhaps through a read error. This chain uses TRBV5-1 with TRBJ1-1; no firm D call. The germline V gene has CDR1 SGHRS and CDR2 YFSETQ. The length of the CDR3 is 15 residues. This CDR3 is CASRLEHSSGTEAFF. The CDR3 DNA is TGTGCCAGCAGACTAGAACACTCGAGTGGGACTGAAGCTTTCTTT.

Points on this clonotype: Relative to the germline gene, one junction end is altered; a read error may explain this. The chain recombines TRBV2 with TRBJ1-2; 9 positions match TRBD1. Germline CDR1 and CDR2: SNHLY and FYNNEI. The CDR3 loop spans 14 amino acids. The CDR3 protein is CATSDSDRGYGYTF. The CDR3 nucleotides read TGTGCCACCAGTGATTCGGACAGGGGCTATGGCTACACCTTC.

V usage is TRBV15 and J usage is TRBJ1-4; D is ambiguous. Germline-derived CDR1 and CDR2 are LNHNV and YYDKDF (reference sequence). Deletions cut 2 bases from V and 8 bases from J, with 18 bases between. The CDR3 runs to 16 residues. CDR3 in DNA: TGTGCCACCAGCAGACCCGGGTCCAACACTGACGAAAAACTGTTTTTT. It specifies CATSRPGSNTDEKLFF. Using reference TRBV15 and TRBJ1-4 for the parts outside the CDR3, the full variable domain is DAMVIQNPRYQVTQFGKPVTLSCSQTLNHNVMYWYQQKSSQAPKLLFHYYDKDFNNEADTPDNFQSRRPNTSFCFLDIRSPGLGDTAMYLCATSRPGSNTDEKLFFGSGTQLSVL.

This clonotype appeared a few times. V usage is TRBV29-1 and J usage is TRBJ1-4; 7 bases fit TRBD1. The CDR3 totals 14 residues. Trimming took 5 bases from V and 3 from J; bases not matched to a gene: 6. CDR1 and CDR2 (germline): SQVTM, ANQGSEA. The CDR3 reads CSVFKGASNEKLFF. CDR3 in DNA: TGCAGCGTTTTTAAGGGGGCTTCTAATGAAAAACTGTTTTTT.

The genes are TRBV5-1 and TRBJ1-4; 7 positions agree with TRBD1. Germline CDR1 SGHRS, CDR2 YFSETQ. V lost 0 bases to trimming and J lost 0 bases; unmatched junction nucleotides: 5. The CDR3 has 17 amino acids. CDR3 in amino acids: CASSLERGPATNEKLFF. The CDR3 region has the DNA TGCGCCAGCAGCTTGGAAAGGGGGCCTGCAACTAATGAAAAACTGTTTTTT.

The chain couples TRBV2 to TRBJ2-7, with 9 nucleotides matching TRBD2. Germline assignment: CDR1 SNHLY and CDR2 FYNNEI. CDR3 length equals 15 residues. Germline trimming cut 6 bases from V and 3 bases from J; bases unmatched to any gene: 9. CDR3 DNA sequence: TGTGCCAGCAGCAAACTAGCGGGCCTTATCTACGAGCAGTACTTC. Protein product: CASSKLAGLIYEQYF.

The CDR3 sequence: CASSQDPAVSGNTIYF. The CDR3 region has the DNA TGTGCCAGCAGCCAAGATCCGGCAGTCTCTGGAAACACCATATATTTT. The chain combines TRBV7-3 with TRBJ1-3; no reliable D call. The V gene's germline CDR1 is SGHTA and CDR2 FQGTGA. V gave up 5 bases and J gave up 0 bases, with 14 bases separating them. The CDR3 totals 16 residues.

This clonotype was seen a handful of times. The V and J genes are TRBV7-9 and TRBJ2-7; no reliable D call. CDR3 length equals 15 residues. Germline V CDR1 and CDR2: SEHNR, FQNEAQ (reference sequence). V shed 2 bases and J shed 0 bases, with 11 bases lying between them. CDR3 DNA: TGTGCCAGCAGCTTAAATCTACCGGGCTCCTACGAGCAGTACTTC. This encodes CASSLNLPGSYEQYF. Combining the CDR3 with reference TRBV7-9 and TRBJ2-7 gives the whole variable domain DTGVSQNPRHKITKRGQNVTFRCDPISEHNRLYWYRQTLGQGPEFLTYFQNEAQLEKSRLLSDRFSAERPKGSFSTLEIQRTEQGDSAMYLCASSLNLPGSYEQYFGPGTRLTVT.

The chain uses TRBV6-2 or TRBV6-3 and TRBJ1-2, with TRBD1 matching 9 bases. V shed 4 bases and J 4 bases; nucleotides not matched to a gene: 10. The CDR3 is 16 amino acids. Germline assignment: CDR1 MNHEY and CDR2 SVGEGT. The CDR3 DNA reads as TGTGCCAGCAGTTCTCCGTTACAGGGGGCCGTCTATGGCTACACCTTC. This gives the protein CASSSPLQGAVYGYTF.

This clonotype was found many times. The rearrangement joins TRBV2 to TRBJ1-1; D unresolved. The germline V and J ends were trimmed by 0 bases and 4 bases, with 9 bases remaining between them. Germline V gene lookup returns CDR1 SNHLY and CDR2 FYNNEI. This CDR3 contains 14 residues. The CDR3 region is CASSEAGWGTEAFF. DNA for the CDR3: TGTGCCAGCAGTGAAGCAGGGTGGGGCACTGAAGCTTTCTTT.

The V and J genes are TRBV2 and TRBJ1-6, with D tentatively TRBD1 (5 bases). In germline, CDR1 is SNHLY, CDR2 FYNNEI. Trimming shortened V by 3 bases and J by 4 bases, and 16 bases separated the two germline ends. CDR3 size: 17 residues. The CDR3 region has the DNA TGTGCCAGCAGTGAGGGGACGGCAGGGCCTTATAATTCACCCCTCCACTTT. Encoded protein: CASSEGTAGPYNSPLHF.

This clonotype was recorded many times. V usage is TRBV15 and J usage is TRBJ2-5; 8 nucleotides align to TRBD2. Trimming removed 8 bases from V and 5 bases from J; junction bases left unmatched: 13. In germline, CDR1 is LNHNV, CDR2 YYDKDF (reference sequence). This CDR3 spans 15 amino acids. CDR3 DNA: TGTGCCACCTCGAGTGGGGTCCCGGGGGGGGAGACCCAGTACTTC. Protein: CATSSGVPGGETQYF. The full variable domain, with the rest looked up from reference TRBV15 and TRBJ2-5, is DAMVIQNPRYQVTQFGKPVTLSCSQTLNHNVMYWYQQKSSQAPKLLFHYYDKDFNNEADTPDNFQSRRPNTSFCFLDIRSPGLGDTAMYLCATSSGVPGGETQYFGPGTRLLVL.

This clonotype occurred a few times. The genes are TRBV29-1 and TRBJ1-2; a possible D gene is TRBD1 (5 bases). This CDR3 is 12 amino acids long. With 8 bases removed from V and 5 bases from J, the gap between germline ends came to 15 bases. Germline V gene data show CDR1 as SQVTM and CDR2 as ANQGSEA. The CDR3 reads CSSDDSPYGYTF. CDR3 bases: TGCAGCAGTGACGACAGCCCGTATGGCTACACCTTC.